These 15 T cell receptor beta chains were sequenced from one sample in a study of cytomegalovirus exposure and HLA in healthy donors. 60 Vbeta and 13 Jbeta primers were used in PCR. Clones were read by immunoSEQ multiplex PCR, and TCRdb kept only the in-frame ones, dropping some. The table records some 150,000 clones, approximately 79% of them present only once. The sequencing sample was made of PBMCs. The receptor set was obtained from a woman aged 40 to 50 in good health and CMV-seropositive.

The rearrangement joins TRBV5-1 to TRBJ2-5; perhaps TRBD2 as D (6 bases). Trimming shortened V by 3 bases and J by 4 bases, and 10 bases separated the two germline ends. Germline CDR1 is SGHRS and CDR2 is YFSETQ. This CDR3 is built from 13 residues. CDR3 residues: CASSSWGVETQYF. The CDR3 bases are TGCGCCAGCAGCTCATGGGGGGTAGAGACCCAGTACTTC.

The chain joins TRBV28 to TRBJ2-7, with 7 bases identical to TRBD2. V shed 6 bases, J shed 3 bases, and the junction held 8 bases outside the gene matches. This CDR3 comprises 14 residues. Germline V gene data show CDR1 as MDHEN and CDR2 as SYDVKM. CDR3: CASRPVGGGYEQYF. The CDR3, as DNA: TGTGCCAGCAGGCCAGTTGGCGGGGGCTACGAGCAGTACTTC.

The chain has TRBV5-6 and TRBJ1-4; D perhaps matches TRBD1 (5 bases). This CDR3 has 16 residues. V lost 0 bases and J lost 5, with 14 bases in between. Germline-derived CDR1 and CDR2 are SGHDT and YYEEEE. The CDR3 reads CASSLGIGGSNEKLFF. The CDR3 bases are TGTGCCAGCAGCTTGGGCATCGGGGGGTCGAATGAAAAACTGTTTTTT. Together with reference TRBV5-6 and TRBJ1-4, the CDR3 gives the full variable domain: DAGVTQSPTHLIKTRGQQVTLRCSPKSGHDTVSWYQQALGQGPQFIFQYYEEEERQRGNFPDRFSGHQFPNYSSELNVNALLLGDSALYLCASSLGIGGSNEKLFFGSGTQLSVL.

In its sample, this clone was seen once. The V call is TRBV27, the J call TRBJ2-5; 8 bases fit TRBD2. The length of the CDR3 is 15 residues. V was pared by 1 base and J by 4 bases, with 5 bases of the junction left unmatched. Germline V gives CDR1 MNHEY, CDR2 SMNVEV (reference sequence). CDR3 nucleotide sequence: TGTGCCAGCAGTTTATACGGGGGGGCGTCAGAGACCCAGTACTTC. Translated, it gives CASSLYGGASETQYF.

This CDR3 is CASSQDSGGYEQYF. CDR3 nucleotide sequence: TGCGCCAGCAGCCAAGATTCCGGGGGATACGAGCAGTACTTC. This chain uses TRBV4-1 with TRBJ2-7; tentatively, D is TRBD2 (6 bases). Germline V lookup: CDR1 MGHRA, CDR2 YSYEKL. The CDR3 spans 14 residues. V lost 0 bases to trimming and J lost 4 bases, with 10 bases between them.

The V and J genes are TRBV7-2 and TRBJ2-5, with TRBD2 matching over 13 bases. The CDR3 spans 19 residues. V gave up 5 bases and J gave up 1 base; unmatched junction bases: 13. CDR1 and CDR2 (germline): SGHTA, FQGNSA. CDR3 sequence reads: CASSLRGLAGDFFQETQYF. CDR3 DNA sequence: TGTGCCAGCAGCCTCCGTGGACTAGCGGGGGACTTCTTCCAAGAGACCCAGTACTTC.

The V gene is TRBV7-3, the J gene TRBJ1-2, with unresolved D. This CDR3 has 13 residues. Germline V CDR1 and CDR2: SGHTA, FQGTGA. Trimming took 4 bases from V and 5 from J, leaving 11 bases between them. This CDR3 reads CASSSGEGYGYTF. DNA for the CDR3: TGTGCCAGCAGCTCCGGGGAGGGTTATGGCTACACCTTC.

The chain uses TRBV27 and TRBJ2-7; D uncertain. CDR3 length: 14 amino acids. V lost 4 bases and J 0 bases, leaving 10 bases between the germline ends. Germline V gene data show CDR1 as MNHEY and CDR2 as SMNVEV (reference sequence). The CDR3 spells CASSSDSSSYEQYF. DNA for the CDR3: TGTGCCAGCAGTTCTGACTCGAGCTCCTACGAGCAGTACTTC.

V usage is TRBV29-1 and J usage is TRBJ2-5; TRBD2 matches 8 bases. This CDR3 has 12 amino acids. The germline CDR1 and CDR2 sequences are SQVTM and ANQGSEA. The junction had 4 bases not matched to a gene; V was cut back by 4 bases and J by 6 bases. The CDR3 region is CSVVGGGQTQYF. The CDR3 DNA reads as TGCAGCGTTGTTGGCGGGGGGCAGACCCAGTACTTC. Filled out from reference TRBV29-1 and TRBJ2-5, the complete variable domain reads SAVISQKPSRDICQRGTSLTIQCQVDSQVTMMFWYRQQPGQSLTLIATANQGSEATYESGFVIDKFPISRPNLTFSTLTVSNMSPEDSSIYLCSVVGGGQTQYFGPGTRLLVL.

This clone showed up just a few times. The chain employs TRBV10-3 and TRBJ2-3, with 8 positions matching TRBD2. The V and J ends lost 4 bases and 4 bases, in that order; junction bases with no gene match: 7. CDR1 ENHRY and CDR2 SYGVKD come from the germline V gene. The CDR3 has 15 residues. CDR3 residues: CAISGAGAVSDTQYF. The CDR3 bases are TGTGCCATCAGTGGAGCGGGGGCGGTCTCAGATACGCAGTATTTT.

CDR3 nucleotide sequence: TGTGCCAGCTCACCAAGAGTTCAGGGTGTGGGAGAGACCCAGTACTTC. It yields the protein CASSPRVQGVGETQYF. The chain has TRBV18 and TRBJ2-5, with D possibly matching TRBD1 (5 bases). Germline CDR1 is KGHSH and CDR2 is LQKENI. V lost 2 bases and J lost 4, with 17 bases in between. CDR3 length equals 16 residues.

This clone has only a few counts. CDR3: CASSLLGQGNERYTF. The CDR3 DNA sequence: TGTGCCAGCAGCTTGCTCGGACAGGGGAATGAACGCTACACCTTC. The chain recombines TRBV5-4 with TRBJ1-2; TRBD1 matches at 9 bases. Germline CDR1 and CDR2: SGHNT and YYREEE (reference sequence). The CDR3 extends over 15 amino acids. Unmatched junction bases numbered 10, after V lost 1 base and J lost 9 bases. Together with reference TRBV5-4 and TRBJ1-2, the CDR3 gives the full variable domain: ETGVTQSPTHLIKTRGQQVTLRCSSQSGHNTVSWYQQALGQGPQFIFQYYREEENGRGNFPPRFSGLQFPNYSSELNVNALELDDSALYLCASSLLGQGNERYTFGSGTRLTVV.

This clone was counted between two and nine times. V and J are TRBV7-9 and TRBJ1-5; D unresolved. The CDR3 runs to 13 residues. The V end lost 6 bases, the J end lost 7 bases, and 13 bases lay between the germline ends. Germline lookup yields CDR1 SEHNR and CDR2 FQNEAQ (reference sequence). The CDR3 here is CASSRSLGQPQHF. CDR3 sequence (DNA): TGTGCCAGCAGTCGATCCCTCGGGCAGCCCCAGCATTTT.

Only one count was recorded for this clone. The chain has TRBV11-2 and TRBJ1-1; D ambiguous. The germline V and J ends were trimmed by 5 bases and 0 bases, with 10 bases remaining between them. Germline loops: CDR1 SGHAT, CDR2 FQNNGV. CDR3 length equals 14 residues. The CDR3 reads CASSPGRVNTEAFF. The CDR3 coding sequence is TGTGCCAGCAGCCCCGGCCGGGTGAACACTGAAGCTTTCTTT.

The chain combines TRBV28 with TRBJ1-2; a possible D gene is TRBD1 (5 bases). This CDR3 contains 12 residues. The ends were cut back, 4 bases at V and 5 bases at J, with 8 bases in the middle. Germline V CDR1 and CDR2: MDHEN, SYDVKM. In DNA, the CDR3 is TGTGCCAGCAGTTCCTCAGGGTATGGCTACACCTTC. Residues: CASSSSGYGYTF.